Shown below are 14 T cell receptor beta chains from a single sample sequenced in a study of control samples from healthy donors and cancer patients. Sequencing used immunoSEQ multiplex PCR; TCRdb keeps in-frame clones, though not all of them. The data show about 95,000 clones, around 81% seen once. Source material: blood. All receptors derive from a man aged 30 to 45 in good health.

This chain uses TRBV18 with TRBJ2-2, with TRBD1 identical over 8 bases. Germline-derived CDR1 and CDR2 are KGHSH and LQKENI. With 0 bases clipped from V and 7 bases from J, the junction kept 4 bases outside the gene matches. The CDR3 covers 15 residues. Here the CDR3 reads CASSPPGQGIGELFF. In DNA form, the CDR3 reads TGTGCCAGCTCACCACCCGGACAGGGTATCGGGGAGCTGTTTTTT.

The genes are TRBV6-6 and TRBJ2-7; no definite D call. The CDR3 is 14 residues long. Germline V gene lookup returns CDR1 MNHNY and CDR2 SVGAGI (reference sequence). Trimming removed 2 bases from V and 0 bases from J, with 8 bases in between. The CDR3 DNA is TGTGCCAGCAGTTACACTCAAAGCTCCTACGAGCAGTACTTC. Translation gives CASSYTQSSYEQYF.

Here the CDR3 DNA reads TGTGCCAGCAGGCCGGGGCTAGCGTTGGCGCAGTACTTC. Translation gives CASRPGLALAQYF. V is TRBV5-4 and J is TRBJ2-7; D might be TRBD2 (6 bases). V lost 5 bases and J 9 bases, leaving 18 bases between the germline ends. Germline V CDR1 and CDR2: SGHNT, YYREEE (reference sequence). This CDR3 is built from 13 residues.

Here the CDR3 DNA reads TGTGCCAGCAGGTCTGGGGGCAGTGGAAACACCATATATTTT. This codes for CASRSGGSGNTIYF. V and J are TRBV2 and TRBJ1-3, with a tentative D call TRBD1 (6 bases). This CDR3 is 14 amino acids long. Trimming removed 6 bases from V and 3 bases from J, with 12 bases in between. Looked up from germline, CDR1 is SNHLY and CDR2 is FYNNEI. Variable domain in full (rest from reference TRBV2 and TRBJ1-3): EPEVTQTPSHQVTQMGQEVILRCVPISNHLYFYWYRQILGQKVEFLVSFYNNEISEKSEIFDDQFSVERPDGSNFTLKIRSTKLEDSAMYFCASRSGGSGNTIYFGEGSWLTVV.

Written as DNA, the CDR3 is TGTGCCATCAAAGAGAACAGGGGAGTCTCTGGAAACACCATATATTTT. This translates into CAIKENRGVSGNTIYF. This chain joins TRBV10-3 and TRBJ1-3, with 7 bases that match TRBD1. The CDR3 is made up of 16 amino acids. V lost 7 bases and J lost 0; bases outside the gene matches: 9. Germline V lookup: CDR1 ENHRY, CDR2 SYGVKD.

The J gene is TRBJ1-6, the V gene TRBV27; 7 bases fit TRBD1. The CDR3 extends over 14 amino acids. Per the germline V gene, CDR1 is MNHEY and CDR2 is SMNVEV (reference sequence). The J segment lost 10 bases and the V segment lost 7 bases, leaving 10 bases of the junction unmatched. CDR3 sequence reads: CASTGQGGYSPLHF. The CDR3 DNA follows: TGTGCCAGCACGGGCCAGGGGGGCTACTCACCCCTCCACTTT.

This sequence joins TRBV6-1 and TRBJ1-1; a weak D match, TRBD1 (5 bases). Germline V gene sequence: CDR1 MNHNS, CDR2 SASEGT. The CDR3 consists of 16 residues. The germline V and J ends were trimmed by 4 bases and 5 bases, with 20 bases remaining between them. For the CDR3, the DNA is TGTGCCAGCAGTGCAGAACTACAGGATGCGGGGACTGAAGCTTTCTTT. Residues: CASSAELQDAGTEAFF.

This rearrangement joins TRBV5-1 to TRBJ2-5; D is possibly TRBD2 (7 bases). The CDR3 totals 14 residues. The V gene lost 0 bases and the J gene lost 5 bases, with 11 bases spanning the gap. From germline, CDR1 is SGHRS and CDR2 YFSETQ. CDR3 protein: CASSLVEGGETQYF. CDR3 coding DNA: TGCGCCAGCAGCTTGGTTGAGGGGGGGGAGACCCAGTACTTC.

The rearrangement links TRBV19 to TRBJ2-5; D is perhaps TRBD2 (5 bases). Per germline, CDR1 LNHDA and CDR2 SQIVND (reference sequence). The CDR3 length is 14 residues. Trimming cost V 1 base and J 1 base, with 7 bases left between them. CDR3: CASSIAGTQETQYF. In DNA form, the CDR3 reads TGTGCCAGTAGTATAGCGGGAACCCAAGAGACCCAGTACTTC.

The V call is TRBV2, the J call TRBJ2-2; 10 bases align to TRBD2. The CDR3 totals 15 residues. V lost 8 bases to trimming and J lost 3 bases; unmatched junction nucleotides: 6. Looked up from germline, CDR1 is SNHLY and CDR2 is FYNNEI. The CDR3: CASQGLASDTGELFF. The CDR3 DNA sequence: TGTGCCAGCCAGGGACTAGCGTCGGACACCGGGGAGCTGTTTTTT.

For this clone: Other DNA sequences in the sample encode the same CDR3. V and J are TRBV19 and TRBJ1-2; no clear D. Trimming stripped 1 base from V and 4 bases from J, with 7 bases between. This CDR3 region has 13 residues. Looked up from germline, CDR1 is LNHDA and CDR2 is SQIVND (reference sequence). CDR3 residues: CASSIAGSYGYTF. As DNA, the CDR3 is TGTGCCAGTAGTATAGCAGGCAGCTATGGCTACACCTTC.

The chain has TRBV12-5 and TRBJ1-3; 9 bases map to TRBD1. The J segment lost 0 bases and the V segment lost 0 bases, leaving 6 bases of the junction unmatched. The CDR3 has 18 amino acids. Germline-derived CDR1 and CDR2 are LGHNT and FRNRAP. CDR3 bases: TGTGCTAGTGGTTTGGTACTGACAGGGGGTGACTCTGGAAACACCATATATTTT. It translates to CASGLVLTGGDSGNTIYF.

This chain connects TRBV19 to TRBJ2-2, with 7 bases matching TRBD1. The V segment lost 6 bases and the J segment 7 bases; nucleotides outside the gene matches: 11. Germline-derived CDR1 and CDR2 are LNHDA and SQIVND (reference sequence). The length of the CDR3 is 15 residues. CDR3 coding DNA: TGTGCCAGTAGCCGAGACAGGGAAGGGATCGGGGAGCTGTTTTTT. Translation: CASSRDREGIGELFF.

The chain is built from TRBV5-1 and TRBJ1-2; tentative D call: TRBD1 (6 bases). Germline CDR1 is SGHRS and CDR2 is YFSETQ. V was shortened by 4 bases and J by 2 bases, with 15 bases between the two germline ends. The CDR3 contains 15 residues. DNA for the CDR3: TGCGCCAGCAGCGAAACGGGACACTCAAACTATGGCTACACCTTC. This sequence encodes CASSETGHSNYGYTF.